These T cell receptor beta chains were read from a single sample in a study of blood T cells in healthy people across ages. TCRdb reprocessed the 5' RACE reads with MiXCR, giving one entry per CDR3 protein. The data show approximately 880,000 distinct CDR3 sequences, around 48% seen once. Sequenced: blood. Source of these receptors: a young man in good health. Each CDR3 is given with its conserved first and last residue. A D gene is named only where the DNA matches it firmly. Some rows have no size entry. The others give once, few or many, or a class for an expanded clone.

size,D,J,V,CDR3,DNA
.,.,TRBJ1-5,TRBV4-2,CASSQALDQPQHF,TGTGCCAGCAGCCAAGCCCTAGATCAGCCCCAGCATTTT
.,.,TRBJ1-5,TRBV18,CASSRADQPQHF,TGTGCCAGCTCACGGGCTGATCAGCCCCAGCATTTT
few,.,TRBJ1-2,TRBV11-3,CASSGGDYGYTF,TGTGCCAGCAGCGGAGGGGACTATGGCTACACCTTC
.,.,TRBJ1-4,TRBV29-1,CSVVPGIGEKLFF,TGCAGCGTTGTCCCTGGGATTGGAGAAAAACTGTTTTTT
many,TRBD2,TRBJ2-3,TRBV7-2,CASSSGTSGVTDTQYF,TGTGCCAGCAGCTCCGGGACTAGCGGTGTCACAGATACGCAGTATTTT
.,TRBD2,TRBJ2-2,TRBV2,CASSVPSGGVNTGELFF,TGTGCCAGCAGTGTCCCTAGCGGGGGGGTGAACACCGGGGAGCTGTTTTTT
few,.,TRBJ2-5,TRBV20-1,CSAGLMTGSQETQYF,TGCAGTGCCGGACTTATGACAGGATCCCAAGAGACCCAGTACTTC
.,TRBD1,TRBJ1-2,TRBV3-1,CASSQPGQGNYGYTF,TGTGCCAGCAGCCAACCGGGACAGGGGAACTATGGCTACACCTTC
few,TRBD1,TRBJ2-1,TRBV7-9,CASSLGFGTAHEQFF,TGTGCCAGCAGCTTAGGGTTCGGGACAGCGCATGAGCAGTTCTTC
.,TRBD2,TRBJ2-1,TRBV7-9,CASSLRPSGVTSYNEQFF,TGTGCCAGCAGCTTACGGCCTAGCGGGGTGACCTCCTACAATGAGCAGTTCTTC
.,.,TRBJ2-7,TRBV12-3/TRBV12-4,CASRIASSYEQYF,TGTGCCAGCAGAATCGCATCCTCCTACGAGCAGTACTTC
.,TRBD2,TRBJ2-5,TRBV7-2,CASSRGVAGGQETQYF,TGTGCCAGCAGCCGCGGGGTAGCGGGGGGGCAAGAGACCCAGTACTTC
.,TRBD2,TRBJ2-7,TRBV5-1,CASSLRTSGDEQYF,TGCGCCAGCAGCTTGCGGACTAGCGGGGACGAGCAGTACTTC
few,.,TRBJ1-5,TRBV21-1,CASREGEGQPQHF,TGTGCCAGCAGAGAGGGGGAGGGTCAGCCCCAGCATTTT
few,.,TRBJ1-2,TRBV10-3,CAISPTGRGYTF,TGTGCCATCAGCCCGACGGGCCGTGGCTACACCTTC
.,TRBD1,TRBJ2-7,TRBV28,CASSSHGQGASYEQYF,TGTGCCAGCAGTTCGCACGGACAGGGGGCTTCCTACGAGCAGTACTTC
.,.,TRBJ1-2,TRBV24-1,CATSQEGSYGYTF,TGTGCCACCAGTCAGGAAGGGTCCTATGGCTACACCTTC